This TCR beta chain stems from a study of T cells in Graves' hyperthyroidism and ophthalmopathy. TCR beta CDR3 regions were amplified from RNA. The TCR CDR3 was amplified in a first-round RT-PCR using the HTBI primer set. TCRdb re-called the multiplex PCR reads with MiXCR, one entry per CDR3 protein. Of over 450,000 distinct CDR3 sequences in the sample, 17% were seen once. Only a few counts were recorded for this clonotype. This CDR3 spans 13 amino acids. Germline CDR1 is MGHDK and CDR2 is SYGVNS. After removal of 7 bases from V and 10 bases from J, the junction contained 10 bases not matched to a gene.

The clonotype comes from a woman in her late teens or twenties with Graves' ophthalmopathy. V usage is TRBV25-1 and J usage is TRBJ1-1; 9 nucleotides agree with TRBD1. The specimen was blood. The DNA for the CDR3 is TGTGCCAGCACCCCGGGACAGGGTTTTTTAGCTTTCTTT. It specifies CASTPGQGFLAFF.